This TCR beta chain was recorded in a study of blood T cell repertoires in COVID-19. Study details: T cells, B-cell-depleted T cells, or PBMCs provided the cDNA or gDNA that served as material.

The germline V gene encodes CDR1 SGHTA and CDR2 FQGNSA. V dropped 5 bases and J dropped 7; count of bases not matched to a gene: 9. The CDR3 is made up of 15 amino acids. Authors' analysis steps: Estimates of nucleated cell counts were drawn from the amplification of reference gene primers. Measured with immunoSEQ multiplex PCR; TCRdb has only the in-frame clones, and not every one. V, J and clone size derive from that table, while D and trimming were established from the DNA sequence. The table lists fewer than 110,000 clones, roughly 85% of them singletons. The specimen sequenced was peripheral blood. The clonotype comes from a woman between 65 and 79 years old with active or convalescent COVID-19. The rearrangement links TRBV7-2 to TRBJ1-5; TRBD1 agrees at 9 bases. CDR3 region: CASSPQQGAWQPQHF. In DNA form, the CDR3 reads TGTGCCAGCAGCCCGCAACAGGGGGCTTGGCAGCCCCAGCATTTT.